One sample yielded the 27 T cell receptor beta chains listed below, sequenced in a study of blood T cell repertoires in COVID-19. Profiled with immunoSEQ multiplex PCR; TCRdb holds only in-frame clones, not every one. The sample carries 97,000 or so clones, approximately 80% recorded once. Sequences were obtained from peripheral blood. These receptors were collected from a man aged 60 to 75 with acute or convalescent COVID-19.

This chain connects TRBV9 to TRBJ1-1, with TRBD1 matching over 8 bases. CDR1 is SGDLS and CDR2 is YYNGEE in the germline V gene. The CDR3 has 15 residues. V lost 3 bases, J lost 0 bases, and 4 bases stayed unmatched. This CDR3 reads CASSARGRVNTEAFF. As DNA, the CDR3 is TGTGCCAGCAGCGCCAGGGGGCGCGTGAACACTGAAGCTTTCTTT.

The chain has TRBV9 and TRBJ1-1; possible D gene TRBD1, 6 bases. The V end was cut by 0 bases, the J end by 0 bases, with 9 bases between. This CDR3 region has 15 residues. Germline CDR1 and CDR2: SGDLS and YYNGEE. CDR3 residues: CASSVDGGLNTEAFF. As DNA, the CDR3 is TGTGCCAGCAGCGTAGATGGGGGCTTGAACACTGAAGCTTTCTTT. The variable domain in full, completed from reference TRBV9 and TRBJ1-1, reads DSGVTQTPKHLITATGQRVTLRCSPRSGDLSVYWYQQSLDQGLQFLIQYYNGEERAKGNILERFSAQQFPDLHSELNLSSLELGDSALYFCASSVDGGLNTEAFFGQGTRLTVV.

The chain couples TRBV27 to TRBJ1-4, with D possibly matching TRBD1 (5 bases). The CDR3 has 14 residues. The V end lost 8 bases, the J end lost 6 bases, and 16 bases lay between the germline ends. Germline V gene sequence: CDR1 MNHEY, CDR2 SMNVEV (reference sequence). CDR3 sequence: CASARTFVDEKLFF. The CDR3 bases are TGTGCCAGCGCCCGGACATTCGTAGATGAAAAACTGTTTTTT.

This rearrangement joins TRBV7-2 to TRBJ1-1; no firm D call. From germline, CDR1 is SGHTA and CDR2 FQGNSA. This CDR3 region has 13 residues. Between the trimmed V and J ends, which lost 5 bases and 2 bases, there was a span of 9 bases. The CDR3 reads CASSTQENTEAFF. DNA of the CDR3: TGTGCCAGCAGCACTCAAGAAAACACTGAAGCTTTCTTT.

The chain uses TRBV20-1 and TRBJ2-3; 9 bases agree with TRBD1. Germline CDR1 reads DFQATT; CDR2 reads SNEGSKA (reference sequence). The CDR3 extends over 13 amino acids. V lost 3 bases and J lost 3; bases outside the gene matches: 1. The CDR3 DNA reads as TGCAGTGCTAGTGGGACAGGGACAGATACGCAGTATTTT. This gives the protein CSASGTGTDTQYF.

This clone was seen at least ten times. The chain uses TRBV5-6 and TRBJ1-5, with a tentative D call TRBD1 (6 bases). This CDR3 contains 16 residues. V lost 0 bases to trimming and J lost 0 bases, with 10 bases between them. CDR1 is SGHDT and CDR2 is YYEEEE in the germline V gene. The CDR3, as DNA: TGTGCCAGCAGCTTGGCGGGGGGGCCTAGCAATCAGCCCCAGCATTTT. This gives the protein CASSLAGGPSNQPQHF.

The chain uses TRBV29-1 and TRBJ1-1; TRBD1 might be the D (5 bases). Looked up from germline, CDR1 is SQVTM and CDR2 is ANQGSEA. CDR3 size: 12 residues. V gave up 3 bases and J gave up 4 bases, with 9 bases separating them. The CDR3 spells CSVEKGFTEAFF. The DNA of the CDR3 is TGCAGCGTTGAGAAGGGGTTCACTGAAGCTTTCTTT. The full variable domain, its missing parts supplied by reference TRBV29-1 and TRBJ1-1, is SAVISQKPSRDICQRGTSLTIQCQVDSQVTMMFWYRQQPGQSLTLIATANQGSEATYESGFVIDKFPISRPNLTFSTLTVSNMSPEDSSIYLCSVEKGFTEAFFGQGTRLTVV.

The chain employs TRBV7-2 and TRBJ2-3, with 11 bases identical to TRBD2. J lost 4 bases, V lost 5 bases, and 14 bases had no gene match. The V gene's germline CDR1 is SGHTA and CDR2 FQGNSA. The CDR3 totals 18 residues. This CDR3 reads CASSKRGVAGGRADTQYF. In DNA, the CDR3 is TGTGCCAGCAGCAAAAGGGGGGTAGCGGGAGGGAGAGCAGATACGCAGTATTTT.

The chain uses TRBV30 and TRBJ1-2; TRBD1 agrees at 7 bases. J lost 1 base, V lost 3 bases, and 5 bases had no gene match. The CDR3 is made up of 14 amino acids. Germline CDR1 GTSNPN, CDR2 SVGIG (reference sequence). Here the CDR3 reads CAWSPTGNNYGYTF. CDR3 nucleotide sequence: TGTGCCTGGAGCCCGACAGGGAATAACTATGGCTACACCTTC.

This rearrangement joins TRBV29-1 to TRBJ1-1; possible D gene TRBD1, 6 bases. The germline V gene encodes CDR1 SQVTM and CDR2 ANQGSEA. This CDR3 spans 13 amino acids. Deletions cut 8 bases from V and 8 bases from J, with 21 bases between. The CDR3, as DNA: TGCAGCTTTTCAACCGACAGGCACGACGAAGCTTTCTTT. Encoded protein: CSFSTDRHDEAFF. Variable domain in full (rest from reference TRBV29-1 and TRBJ1-1): SAVISQKPSRDICQRGTSLTIQCQVDSQVTMMFWYRQQPGQSLTLIATANQGSEATYESGFVIDKFPISRPNLTFSTLTVSNMSPEDSSIYLCSFSTDRHDEAFFGQGTRLTVV.

The chain links TRBV11-2 to TRBJ2-1; no clear D gene. The V and J ends lost 5 bases and 7 bases respectively, with 12 bases between them. The CDR3 has 13 residues. Per germline, CDR1 SGHAT and CDR2 FQNNGV. The DNA of the CDR3 is TGTGCCAGCAGCCGTGGCCTAGAGAATGAGCAGTTCTTC. This encodes CASSRGLENEQFF.

The rearrangement uses TRBV6-1 and TRBJ1-1; TRBD1 might be the D (6 bases). The germline V gene encodes CDR1 MNHNS and CDR2 SASEGT. The CDR3 is 13 amino acids. The V end was cut by 7 bases, the J end by 1 base, with 10 bases between. CDR3 in amino acids: CASMIQGNTEAFF. CDR3 in DNA: TGTGCCAGCATGATACAGGGGAACACTGAAGCTTTCTTT.

This rearrangement joins TRBV5-1 to TRBJ1-2; possible D gene TRBD1, 5 bases. CDR1 and CDR2 (germline): SGHRS, YFSETQ. V was shortened by 1 base and J by 3 bases, with 13 bases between the two germline ends. The CDR3 totals 15 residues. The chain's CDR3 is CASSLKTEPDYGYTF. DNA for the CDR3: TGCGCCAGCAGCTTGAAGACAGAACCCGACTATGGCTACACCTTC.

The count of this clone is one. The V gene is TRBV28, the J gene TRBJ2-7, with 7 bases lining up with TRBD1. Germline V gives CDR1 MDHEN, CDR2 SYDVKM. The V segment lost 4 bases and the J segment 0 bases; nucleotides outside the gene matches: 9. This CDR3 has 16 residues. In nucleotides, the CDR3 is TGTGCCAGCAGTTCCACAGGGGTGGGACGCTCCTACGAGCAGTACGTC. This translates into CASSSTGVGRSYEQYV.

This chain links TRBV7-9 with TRBJ2-1; a possible D gene is TRBD2 (5 bases). Per germline, CDR1 SEHNR and CDR2 FQNEAQ (reference sequence). This CDR3 contains 18 residues. Trimming took 1 base from V and 7 from J, leaving 23 bases between them. The CDR3 sequence: CASSLGAWERTLGNEQFF. Here the CDR3 DNA reads TGTGCCAGCAGCTTAGGGGCGTGGGAGAGGACCCTAGGTAATGAGCAGTTCTTC.

The chain recombines TRBV9 with TRBJ1-2; no clear D gene. Germline V gene data show CDR1 as SGDLS and CDR2 as YYNGEE. This CDR3 is 12 amino acids long. Deletions cut 4 bases from V and 5 bases from J, with 9 bases between. CDR3 bases: TGTGCCAGCAGCTCCACAACATATGGCTACACCTTC. This codes for CASSSTTYGYTF. Full variable domain (remainder filled in from reference TRBV9 and TRBJ1-2): DSGVTQTPKHLITATGQRVTLRCSPRSGDLSVYWYQQSLDQGLQFLIQYYNGEERAKGNILERFSAQQFPDLHSELNLSSLELGDSALYFCASSSTTYGYTFGSGTRLTVV.

This chain's CDR3 is CASSLMGDTDNSPLHF. CDR3 in DNA: TGTGCCAGCAGCCTCATGGGGGACACAGATAATTCACCCCTCCACTTT. The chain uses TRBV9 and TRBJ1-6, with D possibly being TRBD1 (6 bases). Per the germline V gene, CDR1 is SGDLS and CDR2 is YYNGEE. This CDR3 comprises 16 residues. V dropped 4 bases and J dropped 5 bases, with 16 bases sitting between them.

The chain couples TRBV7-3 to TRBJ2-7; perhaps TRBD2 as D (5 bases). Germline V gene sequence: CDR1 SGHTA, CDR2 FQGTGA. Trimming removed 5 bases at V and 2 bases at J, with 13 bases between. The CDR3 totals 14 residues. CDR3 residues: CASSPGDRPYEQYF. CDR3 in DNA: TGTGCCAGCAGCCCCGGGGATAGGCCCTACGAGCAGTACTTC. Combining the CDR3 with reference TRBV7-3 and TRBJ2-7 gives the whole variable domain GAGVSQTPSNKVTEKGKYVELRCDPISGHTALYWYRQSLGQGPEFLIYFQGTGAADDSGLPNDRFFAVRPEGSVSTLKIQRTERGDSAVYLCASSPGDRPYEQYFGPGTRLTVT.

The chain uses TRBV14 and TRBJ1-2; D is ambiguous. The CDR3 sequence is 14 residues long. Germline lookup yields CDR1 SGHDN and CDR2 FVKESK. Trimming removed 0 bases from V and 8 bases from J, with 13 bases in between. The CDR3 coding sequence is TGTGCCAGCAGCCAAGACGGGAGTGGAGGGGGCTACACCTTC. Protein sequence: CASSQDGSGGGYTF.

The V and J genes are TRBV5-1 and TRBJ2-5; TRBD2 agrees at 10 bases. The CDR3 is made up of 15 amino acids. The trim removed 3 bases at V and 8 bases at J, leaving 10 bases unmatched. Per germline, CDR1 SGHRS and CDR2 YFSETQ. CDR3 nucleotides: TGCGCCAGCAGCTCCAGCGGGGGGGGCCTAGGAACCCAGTACTTC. This sequence encodes CASSSSGGGLGTQYF.

The J gene is TRBJ2-5, the V gene TRBV12-3 or TRBV12-4; D remains unclear. The V gene lost 7 bases and the J gene lost 5 bases, with 14 bases spanning the gap. The length of the CDR3 is 13 residues. The DNA of the CDR3 is TGTGCCAGCAATAGTCTGACCGGGGAGACCCAGTACTTC. Translated: CASNSLTGETQYF.

This chain joins TRBV6-5 and TRBJ2-1; D is possibly TRBD1 (7 bases). Per the germline V gene, CDR1 is MNHEY and CDR2 is SVGAGI. The CDR3 totals 13 residues. Trimming left V 7 bases short and J 9 bases short, with 16 bases between. CDR3 coding DNA: TGTGCCAGCAAACAACAGGGGAGGAGTGAGCAGTTCTTC. It yields the protein CASKQQGRSEQFF.

The rearrangement joins TRBV18 to TRBJ2-7; 9 bases align to TRBD1. Germline V CDR1 and CDR2: KGHSH, LQKENI. This CDR3 contains 16 residues. V dropped 6 bases and J dropped 3; count of bases not matched to a gene: 12. The DNA for the CDR3 is TGTGCCAGCTCGCTAGGAGGGACAGGGAGTTTCTACGAGCAGTACTTC. Residues: CASSLGGTGSFYEQYF.

The genes are TRBV27 and TRBJ1-4; D gene unclear. The germline CDR1 and CDR2 sequences are MNHEY and SMNVEV (reference sequence). This CDR3 has 14 residues. Trimming left V 7 bases short and J 8 bases short, with 17 bases between. The DNA of the CDR3 is TGTGCCAGCACCCAACTCGGGTCCCAGGAAAAACTGTTTTTT. The encoded protein is CASTQLGSQEKLFF.

The CDR3 loop is CASSSGGSSYNEQFF. CDR3 bases: TGTGCCAGCAGTTCGGGAGGGAGCTCCTACAATGAGCAGTTCTTC. V and J are TRBV28 and TRBJ2-1; 8 positions match TRBD2. The CDR3 has 15 residues. Losses at the gene ends were 4 bases for V and 0 bases for J; bases not matched to a gene: 2. CDR1 and CDR2 from the germline V gene are MDHEN and SYDVKM.

This sequence joins TRBV6-5 and TRBJ1-2; 8 bases fit TRBD1. Germline assignment: CDR1 MNHEY and CDR2 SVGAGI. Trimming cost V 7 bases and J 5 bases; bases outside gene matches: 6. The CDR3 length is 13 residues. CDR3 loop: CASTPGQVYGYTF. The CDR3, as DNA: TGTGCCAGCACCCCGGGACAGGTTTATGGCTACACCTTC.

This chain joins TRBV7-2 and TRBJ1-2; 7 positions agree with TRBD1. Germline-derived CDR1 and CDR2 are SGHTA and FQGNSA. Trimming at V came to 5 bases and at J to 0 bases, leaving 3 bases not matched to a gene. The CDR3 spans 14 residues. The CDR3, as DNA: TGTGCCAGCAGCCTTGGACAGGCTAACTATGGCTACACCTTC. It translates to CASSLGQANYGYTF. The full variable domain, with the rest looked up from reference TRBV7-2 and TRBJ1-2, is GAGVSQSPSNKVTEKGKDVELRCDPISGHTALYWYRQSLGQGLEFLIYFQGNSAPDKSGLPSDRFSAERTGGSVSTLTIQRTQQEDSAVYLCASSLGQANYGYTFGSGTRLTVV.